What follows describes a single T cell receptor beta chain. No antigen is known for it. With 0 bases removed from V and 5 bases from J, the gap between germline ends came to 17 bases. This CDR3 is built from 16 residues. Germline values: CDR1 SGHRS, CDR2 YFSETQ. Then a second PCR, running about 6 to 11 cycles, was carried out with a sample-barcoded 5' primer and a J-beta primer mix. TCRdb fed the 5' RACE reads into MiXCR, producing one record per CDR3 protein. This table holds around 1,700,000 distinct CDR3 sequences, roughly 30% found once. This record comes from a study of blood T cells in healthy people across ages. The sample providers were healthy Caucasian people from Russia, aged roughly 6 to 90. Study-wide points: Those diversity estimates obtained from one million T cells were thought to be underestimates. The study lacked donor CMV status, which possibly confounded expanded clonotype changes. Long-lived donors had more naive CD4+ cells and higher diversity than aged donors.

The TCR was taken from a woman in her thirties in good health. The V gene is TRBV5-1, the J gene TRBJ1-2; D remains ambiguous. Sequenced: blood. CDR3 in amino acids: CASSLAPMAGTYGYTF. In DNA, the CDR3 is TGCGCCAGCAGCTTGGCCCCTATGGCGGGCACGTATGGCTACACCTTC.